These 26 T cell receptor beta chains came from one sample sequenced in a study of cytomegalovirus exposure and HLA in healthy donors. PCR employed 60 Vbeta and 13 Jbeta primers. Repertoires were generated with immunoSEQ multiplex PCR, while TCRdb's copy carries only in-frame clones and drops some. This sample has 110,000 to 150,000 clones, with 84% found just once. The specimen was PBMCs. All receptors come from a boy younger than 10 in good health and CMV-seronegative.

This sequence joins TRBV5-1 and TRBJ2-1; TRBD1 aligns across 7 bases. The CDR3 totals 15 residues. With V trimmed by 4 bases and J by 6 bases, 10 bases remained unmatched. In germline, CDR1 is SGHRS, CDR2 YFSETQ. CDR3 protein: CASSPTGMGGNEQFF. The CDR3 DNA reads TGCGCCAGCAGCCCGACAGGGATGGGTGGCAATGAGCAGTTCTTC.

The rearrangement links TRBV28 to TRBJ1-1; possibly TRBD1 for D (5 bases). The CDR3 loop spans 14 amino acids. V dropped 3 bases and J dropped 3 bases, with 11 bases sitting between them. Germline CDR1 is MDHEN and CDR2 is SYDVKM. In DNA form, the CDR3 reads TGTGCCAGCAGTTTCCTCGACAGTTACACTGAAGCTTTCTTT. This translates into CASSFLDSYTEAFF.

In its sample, this clone was seen a few times. The V gene is TRBV5-1, the J gene TRBJ1-2; TRBD1 might be the D (6 bases). This CDR3 has 12 residues. The V and J ends lost 5 bases and 8 bases respectively, with 13 bases between them. Germline V gives CDR1 SGHRS, CDR2 YFSETQ. CDR3 protein: CASSPGERGYTF. The CDR3 nucleotides are TGCGCCAGCAGTCCAGGGGAGAGGGGCTACACCTTC.

This chain joins TRBV5-4 and TRBJ1-1; D may be TRBD1 (5 bases). From germline, CDR1 is SGHNT and CDR2 YYREEE (reference sequence). V dropped 1 base and J dropped 3 bases, with 13 bases sitting between them. This CDR3 is built from 15 residues. The CDR3 bases are TGTGCCAGCAGCTTGCGTTTCGGGGGGGACACTGAAGCTTTCTTT. Protein sequence: CASSLRFGGDTEAFF.

The gene calls are TRBV10-1 and TRBJ1-1; 11 bases match TRBD1. Unmatched junction bases numbered 7, after V lost 6 bases and J lost 7 bases. The CDR3 length is 14 residues. The germline CDR1 and CDR2 sequences are WNHNN and SYGVQD (reference sequence). In DNA form, the CDR3 reads TGCGCCAGCAGCCACCGGGGACAGGGGGGTGAAGCTTTCTTT. Amino acids: CASSHRGQGGEAFF.

This clone was seen once. The V call is TRBV6-4, the J call TRBJ1-1; D perhaps matches TRBD1 (5 bases). The length of the CDR3 is 17 residues. Deletions cut 6 bases from V and 0 bases from J, with 20 bases between. Germline V lookup: CDR1 MRHNA, CDR2 SNTAGT. CDR3 coding DNA: TGTGCCAGCAGCCCGTCCCCCGCGGGACGGATGAACACTGAAGCTTTCTTT. This gives the protein CASSPSPAGRMNTEAFF.

J is TRBJ2-1 and V is TRBV9, with unresolved D. V lost 4 bases and J lost 10, with 9 bases in between. This CDR3 region has 11 residues. Germline CDR1 and CDR2: SGDLS and YYNGEE. For the CDR3, the DNA is TGTGCCAGCAGCACCCTTCGGGAGCAGTTCTTC. Translation: CASSTLREQFF. Based on the CDR3 plus reference TRBV9 and TRBJ2-1, the full variable domain is DSGVTQTPKHLITATGQRVTLRCSPRSGDLSVYWYQQSLDQGLQFLIQYYNGEERAKGNILERFSAQQFPDLHSELNLSSLELGDSALYFCASSTLREQFFGPGTRLTVL.

This rearrangement joins TRBV19 to TRBJ2-7; D not resolved. V lost 3 bases and J 5 bases, leaving 17 bases between the germline ends. The CDR3 loop spans 15 amino acids. Germline V gene lookup returns CDR1 LNHDA and CDR2 SQIVND (reference sequence). DNA for the CDR3: TGTGCCAGTAGTATTGGTTTCATTAGTGTCCACGAGCAGTACTTC. Amino acids: CASSIGFISVHEQYF.

The chain uses TRBV4-2 and TRBJ2-7, with 9 bases identical to TRBD2. The trim removed 3 bases at V and 3 bases at J, leaving 6 bases unmatched. Per the germline V gene, CDR1 is LGHNA and CDR2 is YNFKEQ. The CDR3 has 15 amino acids. CDR3 nucleotides: TGTGCCAGCAGCCACAATAGCGGGAGAGGCTACGAGCAGTACTTC. Translation gives CASSHNSGRGYEQYF.

This clone appeared once. The rearrangement links TRBV7-6 to TRBJ2-5, with D maybe TRBD2 (5 bases). V was cut by 2 bases and J by 3 bases, with 19 bases left in between. The CDR3 sequence is 17 residues long. Germline CDR1 reads SGHVS; CDR2 reads FNYEAQ. CDR3 region: CASSLIVREAQEETQYF. The CDR3 nucleotides read TGTGCCAGCAGCTTAATCGTGAGGGAAGCGCAAGAAGAGACCCAGTACTTC.

The chain combines TRBV2 with TRBJ2-7; a possible D gene is TRBD1 (6 bases). Per the germline V gene, CDR1 is SNHLY and CDR2 is FYNNEI. V lost 3 bases, J lost 5 bases, and 17 bases lay in between. The length of the CDR3 is 15 residues. This CDR3 reads CASSELGQGFHEQYF. In DNA form, the CDR3 reads TGTGCCAGCAGTGAGTTGGGTCAGGGGTTCCACGAGCAGTACTTC. Combining the CDR3 with reference TRBV2 and TRBJ2-7 gives the whole variable domain EPEVTQTPSHQVTQMGQEVILRCVPISNHLYFYWYRQILGQKVEFLVSFYNNEISEKSEIFDDQFSVERPDGSNFTLKIRSTKLEDSAMYFCASSELGQGFHEQYFGPGTRLTVT.

In DNA, the CDR3 is TGTGCCAGCAGCTCACAGGGGTCGAACACTGAAGCTTTCTTT. This translates into CASSSQGSNTEAFF. The V gene is TRBV7-3, the J gene TRBJ1-1, with 7 bases matching TRBD1. The CDR3 loop spans 14 amino acids. Germline CDR1 is SGHTA and CDR2 is FQGTGA. The ends lost 4 bases at V and 1 base at J; junction bases unmatched: 3.

This CDR3 is CASWTSGETQYF. CDR3 sequence (DNA): TGCGCCAGCTGGACCAGCGGGGAGACCCAGTACTTC. V gene TRBV4-1 combines with J gene TRBJ2-5; possible D gene TRBD2, 6 bases. CDR3 size: 12 residues. CDR1 MGHRA and CDR2 YSYEKL come from the germline V gene. Between the trimmed V and J ends, which lost 8 bases and 5 bases, there was a span of 12 bases.

The rearrangement uses TRBV6-5 and TRBJ1-2, with 9 nucleotides matching TRBD1. The V and J ends lost 0 bases and 9 bases, in that order; junction bases with no gene match: 8. The CDR3 extends over 15 amino acids. Germline V gives CDR1 MNHEY, CDR2 SVGAGI. CDR3 nucleotide sequence: TGTGCCAGCAGTTACTCGAGGGACAGGGTTCCTCGCTACACCTTC. Its translation is CASSYSRDRVPRYTF.

The V gene is TRBV5-6, the J gene TRBJ1-6; D remains ambiguous. Looked up from germline, CDR1 is SGHDT and CDR2 is YYEEEE. This CDR3 spans 16 amino acids. V dropped 2 bases and J dropped 1 base, with 10 bases sitting between them. The chain's CDR3 is CASSLRGFSYNSPLHF. As DNA, the CDR3 is TGTGCCAGCAGCTTAAGAGGGTTTTCCTATAATTCACCCCTCCACTTT.

The chain combines TRBV18 with TRBJ1-1; D unclear. V was trimmed by 4 bases and J by 0 bases, leaving 18 bases between them. The germline V gene has CDR1 KGHSH and CDR2 LQKENI. This CDR3 is built from 17 residues. Here the CDR3 reads CASSLLAAYDLNTEAFF. DNA of the CDR3: TGTGCCAGCTCACTTCTAGCGGCGTATGACTTGAACACTGAAGCTTTCTTT.

The chain joins TRBV4-2 to TRBJ2-1, with a tentative D call TRBD1 (5 bases). V lost 5 bases and J lost 7, with 18 bases in between. CDR1 is LGHNA, CDR2 YNFKEQ, per germline. This CDR3 contains 15 residues. The DNA of the CDR3 is TGTGCCAGCAGCTTAGCAGGGTCTACCGGGAATGAGCAGTTCTTC. Its translation is CASSLAGSTGNEQFF.

CDR3: CASSSRTAYTGELFF. The CDR3 nucleotides are TGTGCCAGCAGCTCTCGGACAGCTTACACCGGGGAGCTGTTTTTT. The V and J genes are TRBV11-3 and TRBJ2-2; D is possibly TRBD1 (6 bases). Deletions cut 4 bases from V and 3 bases from J, with 12 bases between. The CDR3 totals 15 residues. The germline CDR1 and CDR2 sequences are SGHNT and YENEEA. Full variable domain (remainder filled in from reference TRBV11-3 and TRBJ2-2): EAGVVQSPRYKIIEKKQPVAFWCNPISGHNTLYWYLQNLGQGPELLIRYENEEAVDDSQLPKDRFSAERLKGVDSTLKIQPAELGDSAVYLCASSSRTAYTGELFFGEGSRLTVL.

The genes are TRBV7-9 and TRBJ2-7; 8 bases fit TRBD1. Per the germline V gene, CDR1 is SEHNR and CDR2 is FQNEAQ (reference sequence). The trim removed 5 bases at V and 4 bases at J, leaving 10 bases unmatched. The CDR3 sequence is 15 residues long. The CDR3 DNA is TGTGCCAGCAGCCCCGGTCAGGGGGCGGTTTACGAGCAGTACTTC. It yields the protein CASSPGQGAVYEQYF.

The chain employs TRBV6-6 and TRBJ1-4; no reliable D call. The CDR3 is made up of 15 amino acids. The germline V and J ends were trimmed by 2 bases and 0 bases, with 7 bases remaining between them. In germline, CDR1 is MNHNY, CDR2 SVGAGI (reference sequence). The CDR3 region has the DNA TGTGCCAGCAGTTACGCGGTAGCAACTAATGAAAAACTGTTTTTT. Translating gives CASSYAVATNEKLFF.

The chain carries TRBV9 and TRBJ2-7, with a tentative D call TRBD2 (6 bases). This CDR3 contains 15 residues. The germline CDR1 and CDR2 sequences are SGDLS and YYNGEE. The V and J ends lost 2 bases and 4 bases respectively, with 16 bases between them. The CDR3 protein is CASSVTDSRGYEQYF. DNA for the CDR3: TGTGCCAGCAGCGTGACAGACTCCCGGGGGTACGAGCAGTACTTC.

This chain joins TRBV6-4 and TRBJ2-2; D is perhaps TRBD1 (5 bases). The V and J ends lost 2 bases and 3 bases respectively, with 10 bases between them. The CDR3 totals 15 residues. Germline values: CDR1 MRHNA, CDR2 SNTAGT. The CDR3 DNA follows: TGTGCCAGCAGTGACAGGGGAAAAGACACCGGGGAGCTGTTTTTT. Translated: CASSDRGKDTGELFF.

This chain uses TRBV5-4 with TRBJ1-1; TRBD1 matches 7 bases. Germline lookup yields CDR1 SGHNT and CDR2 YYREEE (reference sequence). The CDR3 sequence is 15 residues long. Trimming cost V 6 bases and J 3 bases; bases outside gene matches: 11. CDR3 sequence reads: CASKDGQVKDTEAFF. In DNA, the CDR3 is TGTGCCAGCAAAGATGGACAGGTGAAGGACACTGAAGCTTTCTTT.

The genes are TRBV6-5 and TRBJ1-1; D unresolved. The germline gives CDR1 MNHEY, CDR2 SVGAGI. V lost 4 bases to trimming and J lost 1 base, with 10 bases between them. The CDR3 covers 14 residues. The DNA for the CDR3 is TGTGCCAGCAGTTCATACTTTGAGAACACTGAAGCTTTCTTT. Its translation: CASSSYFENTEAFF.

This chain joins TRBV10-3 and TRBJ2-1; D remains ambiguous. Germline values: CDR1 ENHRY, CDR2 SYGVKD. Trimming shortened V by 0 bases and J by 8 bases, and 5 bases separated the two germline ends. The CDR3 contains 12 residues. This CDR3 reads CAISESRDEQFF. The CDR3 DNA reads TGTGCCATCAGTGAGTCCCGCGATGAGCAGTTCTTC.

V usage is TRBV5-8 and J usage is TRBJ1-5; D not resolved. CDR3 length: 15 amino acids. Trimming removed 3 bases from V and 2 bases from J, with 12 bases in between. Germline V gives CDR1 SGHTS, CDR2 YDEGEE. The chain's CDR3 is CASSSGRVRNQPQHF. CDR3 sequence (DNA): TGTGCCAGCAGCTCTGGGAGGGTTCGCAATCAGCCCCAGCATTTT. The full variable domain, rest sourced from reference TRBV5-8 and TRBJ1-5, is EAGVTQSPTHLIKTRGQQATLRCSPISGHTSVYWYQQALGLGLQFLLWYDEGEERNRGNFPPRFSGRQFPNYSSELNVNALELEDSALYLCASSSGRVRNQPQHFGDGTRLSIL.